This T cell receptor beta chain was captured by sequencing in a study of blood T cell repertoires in COVID-19. Measured with immunoSEQ multiplex PCR; TCRdb has only the in-frame clones, and not every one. The data show 250,000 or so clones, 92% seen once. Germline CDR1 reads LNHDA; CDR2 reads SQIVND (reference sequence). The CDR3 loop spans 17 amino acids. V lost 5 bases and J lost 2; bases outside the gene matches: 11. The receptor's source is a man aged 25-45 years with COVID-19, enrolled during active disease. The sample taken for sequencing was peripheral blood. The chain combines TRBV19 with TRBJ1-5, with TRBD1 identical over 8 bases. The CDR3 loop reads CASSPYGQGRGNQPQHF. The CDR3 DNA follows: TGTGCCAGTAGTCCTTACGGACAGGGAAGGGGCAATCAGCCCCAGCATTTT.